Each of the 14 T cell receptor beta chains below was sequenced from the same sample in a study of radiotherapy plus CTLA-4 blockade in lung cancer. Generated by immunoSEQ multiplex PCR, the TCRdb table keeps only in-frame clones and is missing some. The sample contains some 43,000 clones, 82% of which appear only once. Specimen: peripheral blood, collected from a patient treated with radiotherapy plus ipilimumab. The receptors originated from a human donor with non-small cell lung cancer who had stable disease on radiotherapy plus ipilimumab.

V is TRBV18 and J is TRBJ1-1, with D tentatively TRBD1 (6 bases). The germline V gene encodes CDR1 KGHSH and CDR2 LQKENI. The V end was cut by 6 bases, the J end by 3 bases, with 23 bases between. The CDR3 loop spans 17 amino acids. CDR3 in DNA: TGTGCCAGCTCCCCCCTAGGACGGCGGAAGGGGGACACTGAAGCTTTCTTT. It yields the protein CASSPLGRRKGDTEAFF.

The V call is TRBV28, the J call TRBJ2-1; TRBD2 matches 10 bases. This CDR3 has 16 amino acids. The germline V gene has CDR1 MDHEN and CDR2 SYDVKM. The V segment lost 6 bases and the J segment 4 bases; nucleotides outside the gene matches: 9. CDR3 sequence reads: CASSTPAGGPYNEQFF. Written as DNA, the CDR3 is TGTGCCAGCAGCACTCCAGCGGGAGGGCCTTACAATGAGCAGTTCTTC.

This clone occurred a few times. In DNA, the CDR3 is TGTGCCAGCAGTGTATTCCGGGAGTACAATGAGCAGTTCTTC. Translated: CASSVFREYNEQFF. The chain couples TRBV2 to TRBJ2-1; tentatively, D is TRBD2 (6 bases). Germline CDR1 is SNHLY and CDR2 is FYNNEI. The CDR3 is 14 residues long. V lost 4 bases and J 4 bases, leaving 11 bases between the germline ends. Together with reference TRBV2 and TRBJ2-1, the CDR3 gives the full variable domain: EPEVTQTPSHQVTQMGQEVILRCVPISNHLYFYWYRQILGQKVEFLVSFYNNEISEKSEIFDDQFSVERPDGSNFTLKIRSTKLEDSAMYFCASSVFREYNEQFFGPGTRLTVL.

The chain links TRBV9 to TRBJ1-4; D not certain. This CDR3 region has 15 residues. Germline lookup yields CDR1 SGDLS and CDR2 YYNGEE. V was shortened by 1 base and J by 0 bases, with 7 bases between the two germline ends. The CDR3 coding sequence is TGTGCCAGCAGCGTAAACAGTGCAACTAATGAAAAACTGTTTTTT. Its translation is CASSVNSATNEKLFF.

This clone was detected a few times. This chain connects TRBV2 to TRBJ2-5; 7 nucleotides match TRBD1. Trimming cost V 5 bases and J 5 bases; bases outside gene matches: 11. CDR1 SNHLY and CDR2 FYNNEI come from the germline V gene. The CDR3 runs 15 residues. CDR3 DNA sequence: TGTGCCAGCAGTCCCGGACAGGCTTTGATCGAGACCCAGTACTTC. Translating it yields CASSPGQALIETQYF.

This chain joins TRBV9 and TRBJ2-1; 8 positions match TRBD1. The CDR3 totals 15 residues. V shed 0 bases and J 6 bases; nucleotides not matched to a gene: 5. Per germline, CDR1 SGDLS and CDR2 YYNGEE. CDR3: CASSVDQGAFNEQFF. The CDR3 DNA sequence: TGTGCCAGCAGCGTAGACCAGGGGGCGTTCAATGAGCAGTTCTTC.

This chain connects TRBV5-1 to TRBJ2-1; 10 bases align to TRBD1. After removal of 3 bases from V and 8 bases from J, the junction contained 5 bases not matched to a gene. Germline V gene lookup returns CDR1 SGHRS and CDR2 YFSETQ. This CDR3 is built from 14 residues. The CDR3 sequence is CASSSGQGTDEQFF. As DNA, the CDR3 is TGCGCCAGCAGCTCGGGACAGGGGACGGATGAGCAGTTCTTC.

J is TRBJ1-1 and V is TRBV6-1, with TRBD1 as a possible D gene (5 bases). CDR3 length equals 17 residues. The V end was cut by 0 bases, the J end by 3 bases, with 17 bases between. Germline V gives CDR1 MNHNS, CDR2 SASEGT. CDR3 loop: CASSEARRWEGYTEAFF. The CDR3 bases are TGTGCCAGCAGTGAAGCGAGACGGTGGGAGGGGTACACTGAAGCTTTCTTT.

The chain links TRBV5-4 to TRBJ2-1; possible D gene TRBD1, 6 bases. Trimming pared 2 bases from V and 5 bases from J, leaving 14 bases between. Germline CDR1 is SGHNT and CDR2 is YYREEE (reference sequence). The CDR3 totals 15 residues. The CDR3 nucleotides read TGTGCCAGCAGCTTACCAGGGGCGGTCGACAATGAGCAGTTCTTC. Translating gives CASSLPGAVDNEQFF.

CDR3 protein: CASSLPGGSYNEQFF. CDR3 DNA sequence: TGTGCCAGCAGCCTTCCCGGGGGCTCCTACAATGAGCAGTTCTTC. This chain joins TRBV11-1 and TRBJ2-1; TRBD2 is a possible D gene (6 bases). With 5 bases removed from V and 0 bases from J, the gap between germline ends came to 11 bases. The germline gives CDR1 SGHAT, CDR2 FQDESV (reference sequence). The CDR3 sequence is 15 residues long. Full variable domain (outside the CDR3, taken from reference TRBV11-1 and TRBJ2-1): EAEVAQSPRYKITEKSQAVAFWCDPISGHATLYWYRQILGQGPELLVQFQDESVVDDSQLPKDRFSAERLKGVDSTLKIQPAELGDSAMYLCASSLPGGSYNEQFFGPGTRLTVL.

V is TRBV6-5 and J is TRBJ2-7; 8 positions agree with TRBD1. Germline trimming cut 5 bases from V and 6 bases from J; bases unmatched to any gene: 12. This CDR3 has 15 residues. Germline lookup yields CDR1 MNHEY and CDR2 SVGAGI. This CDR3 reads CASSPTPGQGGEQYF. CDR3 nucleotides: TGTGCCAGCAGTCCAACCCCAGGACAGGGTGGCGAGCAGTACTTC.

Only a few counts were recorded for this clone. The chain couples TRBV28 to TRBJ1-1; D is uncertain. The CDR3 has 11 residues. Germline CDR1 and CDR2: MDHEN and SYDVKM. V lost 8 bases to trimming and J lost 1 base, with 5 bases between them. The CDR3 region is CASSQNTEAFF. CDR3 sequence (DNA): TGTGCCAGCTCACAGAACACTGAAGCTTTCTTT.

This chain links TRBV13 with TRBJ2-7, with 8 bases identical to TRBD2. This CDR3 region has 15 residues. Germline loops: CDR1 PRHDT, CDR2 FYEKMQ (reference sequence). The V segment lost 5 bases and the J segment 5 bases; nucleotides outside the gene matches: 11. The CDR3 DNA sequence: TGTGCCAGCAGCACCTGGGGGACTAGTCGCCACGAGCAGTACTTC. Amino acid sequence: CASSTWGTSRHEQYF.

The V call is TRBV7-8, the J call TRBJ2-5; TRBD1 is a possible D gene (6 bases). CDR1 SGHVS and CDR2 FQNEAQ come from the germline V gene. V lost 5 bases and J 3 bases, leaving 13 bases between the germline ends. This CDR3 is 14 amino acids long. CDR3 loop: CASSRSDRKETQYF. CDR3 nucleotide sequence: TGTGCCAGCAGCCGATCGGACAGAAAAGAGACCCAGTACTTC. The complete variable domain, with remaining parts taken from reference TRBV7-8 and TRBJ2-5, reads GAGVSQSPRYKVAKRGQDVALRCDPISGHVSLFWYQQALGQGPEFLTYFQNEAQLDKSGLPSDRFFAERPEGSVSTLKIQRTQQEDSAVYLCASSRSDRKETQYFGPGTRLLVL.